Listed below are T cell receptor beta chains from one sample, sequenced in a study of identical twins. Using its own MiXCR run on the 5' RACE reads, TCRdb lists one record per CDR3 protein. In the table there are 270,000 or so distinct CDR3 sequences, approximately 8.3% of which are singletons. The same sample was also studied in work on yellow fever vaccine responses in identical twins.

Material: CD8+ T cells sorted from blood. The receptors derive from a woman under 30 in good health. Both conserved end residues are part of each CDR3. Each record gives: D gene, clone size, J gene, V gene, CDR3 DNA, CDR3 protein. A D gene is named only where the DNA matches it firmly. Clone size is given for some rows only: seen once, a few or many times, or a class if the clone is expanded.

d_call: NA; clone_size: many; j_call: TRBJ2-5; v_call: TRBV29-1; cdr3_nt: TGCAGCGTTGAAAATTGGGTTCAGGCAGGACAAGAGACCCAGTACTTC; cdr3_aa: CSVENWVQAGQETQYF
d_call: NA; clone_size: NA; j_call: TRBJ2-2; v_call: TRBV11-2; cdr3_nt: TGTGCCAGCAGCTTAGGACAGTACACCGGGGAGCTGTTTTTT; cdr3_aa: CASSLGQYTGELFF
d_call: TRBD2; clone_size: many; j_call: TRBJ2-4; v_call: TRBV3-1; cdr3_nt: TGTGCCAGCAGCCTCCTACTAGCGGGGGGCCTCATTCAGTACTTC; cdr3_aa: CASSLLLAGGLIQYF
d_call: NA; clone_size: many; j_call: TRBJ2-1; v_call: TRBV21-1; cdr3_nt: TGTGCCAGCAGCCCACAGGGACTAGCGGGGGGAAGCTCCTACAATGAGCAGTTCTTC; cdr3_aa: CASSPQGLAGGSSYNEQFF
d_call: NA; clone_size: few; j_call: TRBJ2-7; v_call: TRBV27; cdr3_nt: TGTGCCAGCAGTTCCGGGGAGACGGGTCGGAGACCCTACGAGCAGTACTTC; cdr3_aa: CASSSGETGRRPYEQYF
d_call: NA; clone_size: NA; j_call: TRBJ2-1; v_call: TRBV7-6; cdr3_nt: TGTGCCAGCAGCTTAAACTGGGGCAATGAGCAGTTCTTC; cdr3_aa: CASSLNWGNEQFF
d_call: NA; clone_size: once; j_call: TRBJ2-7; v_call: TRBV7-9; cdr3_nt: TGTGCCAGCGGGGGGTTAAACTACGAGCAGTACTTC; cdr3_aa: CASGGLNYEQYF
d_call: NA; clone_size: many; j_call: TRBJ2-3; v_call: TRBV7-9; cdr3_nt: TGTGCCAGCAGCTTAAACCCAGATACGCAGTATTTT; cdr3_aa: CASSLNPDTQYF
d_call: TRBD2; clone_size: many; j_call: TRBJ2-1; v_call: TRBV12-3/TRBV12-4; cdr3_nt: TGTGCCAGCAGTGCCATGGGACTAGCGGGAGGTAATGAGCAGTTCTTC; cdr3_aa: CASSAMGLAGGNEQFF
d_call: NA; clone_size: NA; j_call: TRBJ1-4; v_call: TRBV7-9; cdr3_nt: TGTGCCAGCAGCTTAGATTTTCAGTACCCCGGTGAAAAACTGTTTTTT; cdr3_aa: CASSLDFQYPGEKLFF
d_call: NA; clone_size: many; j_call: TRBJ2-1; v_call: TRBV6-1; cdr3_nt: TGTGCCAGCAGTCCCGATTTGGGGGCTAGCAATGAGCAGTTCTTC; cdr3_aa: CASSPDLGASNEQFF
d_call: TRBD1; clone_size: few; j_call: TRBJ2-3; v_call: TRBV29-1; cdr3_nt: TGCAGCGGGGACAGGGAGAGCACAGATACGCAGTATTTT; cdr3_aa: CSGDRESTDTQYF
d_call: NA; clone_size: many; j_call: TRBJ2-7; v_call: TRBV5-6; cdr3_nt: TGTGCCAGCAGCTTGGTTAACCCCTACGAGCAGTACTTC; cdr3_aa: CASSLVNPYEQYF
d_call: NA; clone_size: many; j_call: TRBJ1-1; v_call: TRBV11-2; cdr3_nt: TGTGCCAGCAGCTTAGGGGGCATCCTCCCACGGGCTTCTGAAGCTTTCTTT; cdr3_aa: CASSLGGILPRASEAFF
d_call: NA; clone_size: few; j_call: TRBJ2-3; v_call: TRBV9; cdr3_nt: TGTGCCAGCAGCCCAGGGGGGGGGGCCACAGATACGCAGTATTTT; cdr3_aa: CASSPGGGATDTQYF
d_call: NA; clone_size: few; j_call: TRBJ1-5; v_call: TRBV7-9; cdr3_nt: TGTGCCAGCAGTACTACAGGGAATCCGAGCAATCAGCCCCAGCATTTT; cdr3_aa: CASSTTGNPSNQPQHF
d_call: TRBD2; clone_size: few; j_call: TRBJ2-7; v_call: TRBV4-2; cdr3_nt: TGTGCCAGCAGCCTAGGACTAGAAGTTGAGCAGTACTTC; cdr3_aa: CASSLGLEVEQYF
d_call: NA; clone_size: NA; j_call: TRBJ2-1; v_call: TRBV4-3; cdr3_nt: TGCGCCAGCAGCCAATACCCTTCTAGCGAAAGCTCCTACAATGAGCAGTTCTTC; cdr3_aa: CASSQYPSSESSYNEQFF
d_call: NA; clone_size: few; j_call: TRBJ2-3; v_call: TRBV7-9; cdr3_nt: TGTGCCAGCAGAGACGGCAGGGAAATCACAGATACGCAGTATTTT; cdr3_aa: CASRDGREITDTQYF
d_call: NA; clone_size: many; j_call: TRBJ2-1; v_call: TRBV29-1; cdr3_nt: TGCAGCGTTGATCGAGGATCCTACAATGAGCAGTTCTTC; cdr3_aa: CSVDRGSYNEQFF
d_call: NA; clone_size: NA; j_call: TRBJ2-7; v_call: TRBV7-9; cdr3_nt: TGTGCCAGCAGGAAGGAGGGAACCTACGAGCAGTACTTC; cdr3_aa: CASRKEGTYEQYF
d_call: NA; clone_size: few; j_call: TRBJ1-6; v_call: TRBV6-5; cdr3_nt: TGTGCCAGCAGTTACGGGTTGGCAATCGCTTGGGGTGATTCACCCCTCCACTTT; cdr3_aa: CASSYGLAIAWGDSPLHF
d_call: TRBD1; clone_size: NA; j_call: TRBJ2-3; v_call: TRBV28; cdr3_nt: TGTGCCAGCAGTTTTTCTCAAGACAGGGATGGTACAGATACGCAGTATTTT; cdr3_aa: CASSFSQDRDGTDTQYF
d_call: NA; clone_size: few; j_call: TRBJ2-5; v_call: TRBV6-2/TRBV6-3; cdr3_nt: TGTGCCAGCAGTTACGCGATGGGTTCTGGGCGGGGCCAAGAGACCCAGTACTTC; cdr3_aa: CASSYAMGSGRGQETQYF
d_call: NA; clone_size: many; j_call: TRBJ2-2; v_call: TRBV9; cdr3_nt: TGTGCCAGCAGTGTTGGAAACACCGGGGAGCTGTTTTTT; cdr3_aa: CASSVGNTGELFF
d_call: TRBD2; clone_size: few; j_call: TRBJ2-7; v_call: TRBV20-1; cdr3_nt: TGCAGTGCTAGAGATCGGGGGGATAACTACGAGCAGTACTTC; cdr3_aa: CSARDRGDNYEQYF
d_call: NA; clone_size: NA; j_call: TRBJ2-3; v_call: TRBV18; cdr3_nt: TGTGCCAGCTCACCATATCCCGAAACGCCCCGTTCGGCGCAGTATTTT; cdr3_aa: CASSPYPETPRSAQYF
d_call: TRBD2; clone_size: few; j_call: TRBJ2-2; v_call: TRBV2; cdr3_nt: TGTGCCAGTAAGGCCCTAGCGGGGGTGCAAGACGGGGAGCTGTTTTTT; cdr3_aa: CASKALAGVQDGELFF
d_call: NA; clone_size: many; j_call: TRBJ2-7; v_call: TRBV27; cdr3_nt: TGTGCCAGCAGTTTGGCCTTCTCGAGCGACGAGCAGTACTTC; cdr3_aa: CASSLAFSSDEQYF
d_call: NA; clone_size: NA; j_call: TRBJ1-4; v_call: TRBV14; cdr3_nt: TGTGCCAGCAGCCAAGTTACTAACTCTGAAAAACTGTTTTTT; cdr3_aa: CASSQVTNSEKLFF
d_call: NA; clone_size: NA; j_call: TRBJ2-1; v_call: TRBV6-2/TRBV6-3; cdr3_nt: TGTGCCAGCAGTTACCAACCAGCGGGACAGTACAATGAGCAGTTCTTC; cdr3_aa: CASSYQPAGQYNEQFF
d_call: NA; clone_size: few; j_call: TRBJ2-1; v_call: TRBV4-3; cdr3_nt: TGCGCCAGCAGCCAAGGGGCCGGGCCCTACAATGAGCAGTTCTTC; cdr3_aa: CASSQGAGPYNEQFF
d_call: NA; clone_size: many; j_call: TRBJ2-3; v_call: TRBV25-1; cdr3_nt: TGTGCCAGCAGTGCAACAGGGTCTGGCGCAGATACGCAGTATTTT; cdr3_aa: CASSATGSGADTQYF
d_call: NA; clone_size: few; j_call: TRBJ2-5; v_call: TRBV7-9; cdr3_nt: TGTGCCAGCAGCGATACTCTCCGCCTGGGGGAGACCCAGTACTTC; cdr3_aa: CASSDTLRLGETQYF
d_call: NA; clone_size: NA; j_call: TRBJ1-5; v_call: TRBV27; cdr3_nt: TGTGCCAGCAGGCCGGCCCCCACGGTCTATAGCAATCAGCCCCAGCATTTT; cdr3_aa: CASRPAPTVYSNQPQHF
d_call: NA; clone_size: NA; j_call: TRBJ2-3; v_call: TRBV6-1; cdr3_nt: TGTGCCAGCAGTGAAGCGCCCCGCGTCGGTACAGATACGCAGTATTTT; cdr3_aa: CASSEAPRVGTDTQYF
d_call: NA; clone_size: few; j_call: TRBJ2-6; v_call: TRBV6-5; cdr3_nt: TGTGCCAGCAGTTACTCGAACATTATGAGCTCTGGGGCCAACGTCCTGACTTTC; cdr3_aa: CASSYSNIMSSGANVLTF
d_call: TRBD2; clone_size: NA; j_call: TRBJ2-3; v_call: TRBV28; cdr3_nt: TGTGCCAGCAAAGGTCGGGCTAGCGGGATCTATACGCAGTATTTT; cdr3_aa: CASKGRASGIYTQYF
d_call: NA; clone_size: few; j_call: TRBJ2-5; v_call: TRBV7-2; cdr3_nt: TGTGCCAGCAGCTCCCCCCAGGACAGTCTGTCGGAGACCCAGTACTTC; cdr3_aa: CASSSPQDSLSETQYF
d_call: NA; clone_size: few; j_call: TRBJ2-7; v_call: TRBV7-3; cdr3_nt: TGTGCCAGCAGCTTAGCGGGGGCCGGCTACGAGCAGTACTTC; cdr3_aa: CASSLAGAGYEQYF
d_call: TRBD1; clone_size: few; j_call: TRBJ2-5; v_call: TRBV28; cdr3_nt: TGTGCCAGCAGTTTACCCGGACAGGGGTTCAAAGAGACCCAGTACTTC; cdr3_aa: CASSLPGQGFKETQYF
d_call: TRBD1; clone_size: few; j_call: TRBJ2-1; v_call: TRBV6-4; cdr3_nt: TGTGCCAGCAGTGACACCCTTTGGGACAGGTTGTTCTTC; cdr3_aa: CASSDTLWDRLFF
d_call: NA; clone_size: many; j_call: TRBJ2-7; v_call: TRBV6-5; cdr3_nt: TGTGCCACACAAACCGGGACTGGGGCTTACGAGCAGTACTTC; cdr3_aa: CATQTGTGAYEQYF
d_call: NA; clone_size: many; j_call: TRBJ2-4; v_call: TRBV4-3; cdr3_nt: TGCGCCAGCAGCCAAGATAGGGGGACCGAGTTCAGGTACTTC; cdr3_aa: CASSQDRGTEFRYF
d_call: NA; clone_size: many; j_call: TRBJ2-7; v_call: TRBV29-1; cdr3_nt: TGCAGCGTTGAAGTTTGGGACGGACCTTACGAGCAGTACTTC; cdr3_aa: CSVEVWDGPYEQYF
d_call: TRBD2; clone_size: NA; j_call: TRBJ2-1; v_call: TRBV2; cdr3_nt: TGTGCCAGCGATCCATTCACCGGGACTACCAATGAGCAGTTCTTC; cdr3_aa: CASDPFTGTTNEQFF
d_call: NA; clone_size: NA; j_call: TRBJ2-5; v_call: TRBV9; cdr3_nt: TGTGCCAGCAGCCCCGAAGGCCCAAGGGGTTGGGAGACCCAGTACTTC; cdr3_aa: CASSPEGPRGWETQYF
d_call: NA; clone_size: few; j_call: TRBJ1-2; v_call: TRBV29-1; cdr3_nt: TGCAGCGCTGGCACAGGGACTAACTATGGCTACACCTTC; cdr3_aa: CSAGTGTNYGYTF
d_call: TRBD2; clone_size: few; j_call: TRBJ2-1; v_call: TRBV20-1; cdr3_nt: TGCAGTGCTAGAGTTCCTAGCGGGGGGGCTGATGAGCAGTTCTTC; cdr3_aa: CSARVPSGGADEQFF
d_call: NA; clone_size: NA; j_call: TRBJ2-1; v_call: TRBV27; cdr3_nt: TGTGCCAGCAGTTACCTACTAGCCTACAATGAGCAGTTCTTC; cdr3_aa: CASSYLLAYNEQFF